One and the same sample provided the 17 T cell receptor beta chains below, sequenced in a study of blood T cells in healthy people across ages. A sample-barcoded 5' primer and a J-beta primer mix were used in a second PCR of roughly 6 to 11 cycles. MiXCR was run by TCRdb on the 5' RACE reads, yielding one entry per CDR3 protein. The sample lists roughly 1,100,000 distinct CDR3 sequences, under 30% seen once, with around 0.75% in the top ten. These data also formed part of another study, on T cells of mothers and their children.

What was sequenced was blood. The receptors originated from a girl under 10 years old in good health.

The J gene is TRBJ2-4, the V gene TRBV6-2 or TRBV6-3; TRBD1 matches 10 bases. This CDR3 contains 14 residues. The J segment lost 7 bases and the V segment lost 7 bases, leaving 7 bases of the junction unmatched. Per germline, CDR1 MNHEY and CDR2 SVGEGT. CDR3: CASNRQGASNIQYF. For the CDR3, the DNA is TGTGCCAGCAACCGACAGGGGGCATCGAACATTCAGTACTTC.

The chain recombines TRBV4-3 with TRBJ1-4; D gene ambiguous. The ends were cut back, 1 base at V and 0 bases at J, with 9 bases in the middle. Germline CDR1 LGHNA, CDR2 YSLEER. The CDR3 is 16 amino acids. DNA of the CDR3: TGCGCCAGCAGCCAAGCCGACGGGTCAACTAATGAAAAACTGTTTTTT. Translating gives CASSQADGSTNEKLFF.

The chain carries TRBV25-1 and TRBJ1-2, with unresolved D. V lost 6 bases, J lost 4 bases, and 6 bases lay in between. Germline CDR1 MGHDK, CDR2 SYGVNS. This CDR3 is 11 amino acids long. CDR3 sequence: CASRESYGYTF. For the CDR3, the DNA is TGTGCCAGCAGGGAAAGCTATGGCTACACCTTC.

The chain uses TRBV20-1 and TRBJ2-3; perhaps D is TRBD1 or TRBD2 (5 bases each). V dropped 6 bases and J dropped 2 bases, with 15 bases sitting between them. The CDR3 covers 14 residues. Germline loops: CDR1 DFQATT, CDR2 SNEGSKA (reference sequence). CDR3 sequence: CSANGARPTDTQYF. The CDR3 region has the DNA TGCAGTGCAAACGGGGCCCGTCCCACAGATACGCAGTATTTT.

This clonotype was detected once. The J gene is TRBJ2-6, the V gene TRBV12-3 or TRBV12-4, with D perhaps matching TRBD1 (5 bases). The CDR3 contains 16 residues. The ends were cut back, 3 bases at V and 1 base at J, with 10 bases in the middle. The CDR3 sequence is CASSFQGTSGANVLTF. As DNA, the CDR3 is TGTGCCAGCAGTTTTCAGGGAACTTCTGGGGCCAACGTCCTGACTTTC.

This clonotype appeared a few times. The chain employs TRBV20-1 and TRBJ2-7, with D uncertain. This CDR3 contains 15 residues. Deletions cut 0 bases from V and 0 bases from J, with 12 bases between. Germline V gene sequence: CDR1 DFQATT, CDR2 SNEGSKA (reference sequence). The CDR3 DNA follows: TGCAGTGCTAGAGATGCCCAGGCCAGCTCCTACGAGCAGTACTTC. It codes for CSARDAQASSYEQYF.

V is TRBV7-6 and J is TRBJ2-7; D might be TRBD2 (6 bases). The CDR3 runs 13 residues. V lost 0 bases to trimming and J lost 6 bases, with 9 bases between them. Germline V lookup: CDR1 SGHVS, CDR2 FNYEAQ. The CDR3, as DNA: TGTGCCAGCAGCTTAGCAGGGACTGCCGAGCAGTACTTC. Protein sequence: CASSLAGTAEQYF. The variable domain in full, with the rest retrieved from reference TRBV7-6 and TRBJ2-7, is GAGVSQSPRYKVTKRGQDVALRCDPISGHVSLYWYRQALGQGPEFLTYFNYEAQQDKSGLPNDRFSAERPEGSISTLTIQRTEQRDSAMYRCASSLAGTAEQYFGPGTRLTVT.

This clonotype was detected many times. This chain links TRBV29-1 with TRBJ1-2; no clear D. The V gene's germline CDR1 is SQVTM and CDR2 ANQGSEA. V lost 4 bases, J lost 1 base, and 4 bases lay in between. The CDR3 contains 11 residues. In nucleotides, the CDR3 is TGCAGCGTTGGAGGTAACTATGGCTACACCTTC. Amino acids: CSVGGNYGYTF.

This clonotype was seen a few times. This rearrangement joins TRBV7-3 to TRBJ2-2; D may be TRBD1 (6 bases). CDR3 length: 16 residues. V was cut by 5 bases and J by 5 bases, with 18 bases left in between. Germline V lookup: CDR1 SGHTA, CDR2 FQGTGA. In DNA form, the CDR3 reads TGTGCCAGCAGCCTTGTCGGGTCAGGGGTAACCGGGGAGCTGTTTTTT. It translates to CASSLVGSGVTGELFF.

This clonotype was recorded a few times. One end of the junction fails to match germline, which may point to a read error. This chain joins TRBV2 and TRBJ2-5, with 8 bases fitting TRBD2. The CDR3 spans 14 residues. Germline V gene data show CDR1 as SNHLY and CDR2 as FYNNEI. The CDR3 reads CASSYAGGAETQYF. In DNA form, the CDR3 reads TGTGCAAGCAGTTACGCCGGGGGGGCGGAGACCCAGTACTTC.

The chain employs TRBV7-8 and TRBJ2-2; 12 positions agree with TRBD2. Germline CDR1 and CDR2: SGHVS and FQNEAQ. The CDR3 contains 16 residues. With 2 bases clipped from V and 5 bases from J, the junction kept 3 bases outside the gene matches. The DNA of the CDR3 is TGTGCCAGCAGCTTATCTAGCGGGAGGGTAACCGGGGAGCTGTTTTTT. This codes for CASSLSSGRVTGELFF. The variable domain in full, completed from reference TRBV7-8 and TRBJ2-2, reads GAGVSQSPRYKVAKRGQDVALRCDPISGHVSLFWYQQALGQGPEFLTYFQNEAQLDKSGLPSDRFFAERPEGSVSTLKIQRTQQEDSAVYLCASSLSSGRVTGELFFGEGSRLTVL.

This clonotype was detected a few times. V and J are TRBV29-1 and TRBJ2-7; D is perhaps TRBD1 or TRBD2 (5 bases each). The CDR3 consists of 15 residues. Looked up from germline, CDR1 is SQVTM and CDR2 is ANQGSEA. The V end was cut by 6 bases, the J end by 0 bases, with 18 bases between. The CDR3 is CSVGVCDYGSYEQYF. CDR3 sequence (DNA): TGCAGCGTGGGGGTTTGTGACTACGGCTCCTACGAGCAGTACTTC.

The chain couples TRBV27 to TRBJ2-5, with D unresolved. This CDR3 region has 13 residues. CDR1 MNHEY and CDR2 SMNVEV come from the germline V gene (reference sequence). V was cut by 4 bases and J by 5 bases, with 11 bases left in between. The CDR3 region has the DNA TGTGCCAGCAGTTGGCGTTTGTGGGAGACCCAGTACTTC. The encoded protein is CASSWRLWETQYF.

In this sample, this clonotype turned up a few times. In DNA, the CDR3 is TGCGCCAGCAGCCCGGGCCCTCAGGTGTCCTACGAGCAGTACTTC. Amino acid sequence: CASSPGPQVSYEQYF. The chain recombines TRBV5-1 with TRBJ2-7; D uncertain. CDR3 length: 15 amino acids. V lost 4 bases and J 1 base, leaving 15 bases between the germline ends. The germline V gene has CDR1 SGHRS and CDR2 YFSETQ.

A few counts support this clonotype. This chain links TRBV27 with TRBJ1-1; D perhaps matches TRBD1 (6 bases). Germline-derived CDR1 and CDR2 are MNHEY and SMNVEV (reference sequence). Between the trimmed V and J ends, which lost 1 base and 5 bases, there was a span of 14 bases. The CDR3 contains 15 residues. The CDR3 here is CASSLFIGGKTEAFF. Written as DNA, the CDR3 is TGTGCCAGCAGTTTATTTATCGGGGGCAAGACTGAAGCTTTCTTT.

The chain links TRBV29-1 to TRBJ2-7; 10 bases are shared with TRBD1. V shed 7 bases and J 5 bases; nucleotides not matched to a gene: 5. The CDR3 is made up of 12 amino acids. The V gene's germline CDR1 is SQVTM and CDR2 ANQGSEA. The CDR3 coding sequence is TGCAGCGAGGGACAGGGGAAGAACGAGCAGTACTTC. As protein: CSEGQGKNEQYF.

This clonotype was detected a few times. The V call is TRBV4-2, the J call TRBJ2-5; D gene uncertain. The J call may be faulty, since TRBJ2-1 better matches the DNA end. Germline V CDR1 and CDR2: LGHNA, YNFKEQ. The CDR3 covers 13 residues. CDR3 bases: TGTGCCAGCAGCCAATACCTATACAATGAGCAGTTCTTC. Encoded protein: CASSQYLYNEQFF.